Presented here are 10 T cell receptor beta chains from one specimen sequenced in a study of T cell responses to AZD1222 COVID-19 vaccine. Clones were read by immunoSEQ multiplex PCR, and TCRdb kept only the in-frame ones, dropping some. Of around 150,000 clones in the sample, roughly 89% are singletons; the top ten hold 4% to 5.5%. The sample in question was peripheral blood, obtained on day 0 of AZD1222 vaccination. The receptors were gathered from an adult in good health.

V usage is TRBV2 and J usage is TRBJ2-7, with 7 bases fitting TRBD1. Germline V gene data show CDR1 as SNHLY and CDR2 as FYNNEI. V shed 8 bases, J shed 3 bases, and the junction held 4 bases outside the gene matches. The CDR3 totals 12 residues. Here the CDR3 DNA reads TGTGCCAGCTTGGGACAGCACTACGAGCAGTACTTC. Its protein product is CASLGQHYEQYF.

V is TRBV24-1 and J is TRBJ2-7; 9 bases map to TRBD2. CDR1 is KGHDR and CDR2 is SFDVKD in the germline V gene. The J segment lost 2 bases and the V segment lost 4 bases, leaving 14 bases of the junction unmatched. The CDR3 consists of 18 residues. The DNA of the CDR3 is TGTGCCACCAGTGACCCCTTCGTGGGGAGCGGGGGGACCTACGAGCAGTACTTC. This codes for CATSDPFVGSGGTYEQYF.

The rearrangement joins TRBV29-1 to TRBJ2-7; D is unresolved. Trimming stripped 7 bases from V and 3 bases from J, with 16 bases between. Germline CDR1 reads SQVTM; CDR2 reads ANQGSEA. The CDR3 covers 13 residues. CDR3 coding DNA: TGCAGCGCCAGGAGTGCCACGGACTACGAGCAGTACTTC. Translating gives CSARSATDYEQYF.

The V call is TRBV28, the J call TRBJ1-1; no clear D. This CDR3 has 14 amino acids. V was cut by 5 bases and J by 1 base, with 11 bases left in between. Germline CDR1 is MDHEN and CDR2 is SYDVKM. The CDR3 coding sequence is TGTGCCAGCAGTCTGATCAAGGGGAACACTGAAGCTTTCTTT. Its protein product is CASSLIKGNTEAFF.

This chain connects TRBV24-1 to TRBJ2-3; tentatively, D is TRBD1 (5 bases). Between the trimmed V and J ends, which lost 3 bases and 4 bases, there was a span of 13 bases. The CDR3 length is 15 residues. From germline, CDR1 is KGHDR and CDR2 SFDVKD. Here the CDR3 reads CATSDALTEADTQYF. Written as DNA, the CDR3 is TGTGCCACCAGTGATGCCTTGACAGAAGCAGATACGCAGTATTTT.

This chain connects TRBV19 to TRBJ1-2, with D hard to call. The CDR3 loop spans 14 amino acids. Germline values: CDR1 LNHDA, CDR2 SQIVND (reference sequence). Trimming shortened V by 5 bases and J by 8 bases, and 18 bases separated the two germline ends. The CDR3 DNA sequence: TGTGCCAGTAGTCCGGGGTCTCGACCTGGCGGCTACACCTTC. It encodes CASSPGSRPGGYTF. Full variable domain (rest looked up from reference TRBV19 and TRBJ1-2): DGGITQSPKYLFRKEGQNVTLSCEQNLNHDAMYWYRQDPGQGLRLIYYSQIVNDFQKGDIAEGYSVSREKKESFPLTVTSAQKNPTAFYLCASSPGSRPGGYTFGSGTRLTVV.

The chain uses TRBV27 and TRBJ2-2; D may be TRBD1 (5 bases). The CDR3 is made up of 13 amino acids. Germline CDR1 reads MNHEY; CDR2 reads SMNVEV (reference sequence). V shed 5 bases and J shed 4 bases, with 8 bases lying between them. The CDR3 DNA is TGTGCCAGCAGTCCCAGGGTCACCGGGGAGCTGTTTTTT. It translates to CASSPRVTGELFF.

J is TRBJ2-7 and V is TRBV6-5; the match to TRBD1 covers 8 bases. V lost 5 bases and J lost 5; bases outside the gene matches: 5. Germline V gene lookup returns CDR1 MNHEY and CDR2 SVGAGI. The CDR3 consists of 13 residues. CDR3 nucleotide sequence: TGTGCCAGCAGTCGGACAGGGCGGAACGAGCAGTACTTC. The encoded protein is CASSRTGRNEQYF.

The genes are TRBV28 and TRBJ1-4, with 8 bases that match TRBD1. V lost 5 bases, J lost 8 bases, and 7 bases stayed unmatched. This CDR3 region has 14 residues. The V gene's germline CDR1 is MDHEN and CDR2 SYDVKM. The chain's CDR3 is CASSRQGPWEKLFF. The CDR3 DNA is TGTGCCAGCAGTAGACAGGGGCCGTGGGAAAAACTGTTTTTT.

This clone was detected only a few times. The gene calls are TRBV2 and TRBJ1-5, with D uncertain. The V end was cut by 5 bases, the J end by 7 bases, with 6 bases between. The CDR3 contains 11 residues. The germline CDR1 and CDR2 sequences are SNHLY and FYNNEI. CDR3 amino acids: CASSLGQPQHF. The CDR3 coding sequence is TGTGCCAGCAGTCTCGGGCAGCCCCAGCATTTT.